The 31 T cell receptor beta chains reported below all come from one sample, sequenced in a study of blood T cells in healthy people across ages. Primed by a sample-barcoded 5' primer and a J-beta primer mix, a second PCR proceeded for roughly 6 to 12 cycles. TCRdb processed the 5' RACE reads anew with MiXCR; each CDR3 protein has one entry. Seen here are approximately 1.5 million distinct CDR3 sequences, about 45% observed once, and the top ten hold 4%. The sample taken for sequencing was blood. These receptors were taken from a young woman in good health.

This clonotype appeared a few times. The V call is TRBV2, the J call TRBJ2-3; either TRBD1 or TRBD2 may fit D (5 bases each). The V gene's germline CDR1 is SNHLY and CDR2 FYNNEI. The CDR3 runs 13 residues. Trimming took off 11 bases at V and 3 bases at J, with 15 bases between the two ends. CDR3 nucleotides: TGTGCCGTGGGACCTAGCTCTACAGATACGCAGTATTTT. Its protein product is CAVGPSSTDTQYF.

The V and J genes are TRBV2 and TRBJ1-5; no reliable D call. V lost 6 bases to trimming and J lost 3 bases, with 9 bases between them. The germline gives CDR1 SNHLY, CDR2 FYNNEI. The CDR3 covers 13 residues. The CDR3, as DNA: TGTGCCAGCAGGGCTCCATACAATCAGCCCCAGCATTTT. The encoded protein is CASRAPYNQPQHF. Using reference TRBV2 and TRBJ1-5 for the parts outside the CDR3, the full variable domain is EPEVTQTPSHQVTQMGQEVILRCVPISNHLYFYWYRQILGQKVEFLVSFYNNEISEKSEIFDDQFSVERPDGSNFTLKIRSTKLEDSAMYFCASRAPYNQPQHFGDGTRLSIL.

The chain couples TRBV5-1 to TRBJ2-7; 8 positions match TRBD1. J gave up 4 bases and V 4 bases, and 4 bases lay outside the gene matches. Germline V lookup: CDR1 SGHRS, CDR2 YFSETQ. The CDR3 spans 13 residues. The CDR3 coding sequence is TGCGCCAGCAGCCCGACAGGGGAGTACGAGCAGTACTTC. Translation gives CASSPTGEYEQYF.

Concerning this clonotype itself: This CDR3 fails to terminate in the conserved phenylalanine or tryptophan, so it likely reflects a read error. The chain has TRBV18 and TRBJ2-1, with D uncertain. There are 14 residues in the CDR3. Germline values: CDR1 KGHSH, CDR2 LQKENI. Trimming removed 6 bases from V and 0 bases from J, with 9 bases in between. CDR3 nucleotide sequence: TGTGCCAGCTCTCCCCCGAGCTCCTACAATGAGCAGTTCTGC. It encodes CASSPPSSYNEQFC.

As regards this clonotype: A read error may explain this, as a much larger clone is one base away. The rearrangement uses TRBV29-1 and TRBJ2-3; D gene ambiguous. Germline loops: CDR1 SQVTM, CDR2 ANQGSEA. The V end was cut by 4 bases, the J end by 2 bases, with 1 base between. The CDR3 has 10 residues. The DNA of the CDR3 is TGCAGCGTTGCCACAGATACGCAGTATTTT. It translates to CSVATDTQYF.

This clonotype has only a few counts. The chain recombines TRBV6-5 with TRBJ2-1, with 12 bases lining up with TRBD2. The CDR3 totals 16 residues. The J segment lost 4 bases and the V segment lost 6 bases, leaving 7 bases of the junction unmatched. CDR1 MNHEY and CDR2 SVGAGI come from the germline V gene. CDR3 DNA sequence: TGTGCCAGCAGGCGACGGGGACTAGCGGGTTACAATGAGCAGTTCTTC. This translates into CASRRRGLAGYNEQFF.

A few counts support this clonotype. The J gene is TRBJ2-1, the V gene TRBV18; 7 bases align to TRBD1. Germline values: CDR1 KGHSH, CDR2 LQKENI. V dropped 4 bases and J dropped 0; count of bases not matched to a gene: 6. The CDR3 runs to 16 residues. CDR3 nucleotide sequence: TGTGCCAGCTCACTGTACAGGGGATTCTCCTACAATGAGCAGTTCTTC. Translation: CASSLYRGFSYNEQFF.

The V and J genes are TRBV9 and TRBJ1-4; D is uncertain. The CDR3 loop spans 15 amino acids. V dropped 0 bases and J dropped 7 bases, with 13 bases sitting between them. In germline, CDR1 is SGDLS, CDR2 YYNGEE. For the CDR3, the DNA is TGTGCCAGCAGCGTAGCGCCCGGGAAGGGTGAAAAACTGTTTTTT. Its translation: CASSVAPGKGEKLFF.

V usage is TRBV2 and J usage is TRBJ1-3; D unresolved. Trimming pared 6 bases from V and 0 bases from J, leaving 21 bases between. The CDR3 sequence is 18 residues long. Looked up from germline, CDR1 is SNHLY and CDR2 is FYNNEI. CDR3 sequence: CASSGTTLPALSGNTIYF. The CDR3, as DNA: TGTGCCAGCAGCGGCACGACCCTTCCCGCTCTCTCTGGAAACACCATATATTTT.

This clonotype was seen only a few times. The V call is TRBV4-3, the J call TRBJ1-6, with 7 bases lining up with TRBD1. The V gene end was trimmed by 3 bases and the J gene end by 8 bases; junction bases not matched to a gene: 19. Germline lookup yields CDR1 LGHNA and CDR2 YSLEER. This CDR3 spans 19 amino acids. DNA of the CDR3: TGCGCCAGCAGCCAGGACATGGGGCTTTCCGGGACAGCTTATTCACCCCTCCACTTT. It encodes CASSQDMGLSGTAYSPLHF.

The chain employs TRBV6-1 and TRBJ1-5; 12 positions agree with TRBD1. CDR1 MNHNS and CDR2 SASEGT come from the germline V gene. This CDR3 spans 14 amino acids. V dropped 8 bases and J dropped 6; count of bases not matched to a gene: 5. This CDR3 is CASDGTGGSQPQHF. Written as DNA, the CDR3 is TGTGCCAGCGATGGGACAGGGGGCTCTCAGCCCCAGCATTTT.

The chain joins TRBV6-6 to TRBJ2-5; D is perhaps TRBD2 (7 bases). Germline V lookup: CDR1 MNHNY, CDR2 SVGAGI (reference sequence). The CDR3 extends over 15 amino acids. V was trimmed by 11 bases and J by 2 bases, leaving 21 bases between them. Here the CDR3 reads CAGNPRGGGQETQYF. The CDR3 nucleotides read TGTGCCGGCAACCCGAGGGGGGGAGGGCAAGAGACCCAGTACTTC.

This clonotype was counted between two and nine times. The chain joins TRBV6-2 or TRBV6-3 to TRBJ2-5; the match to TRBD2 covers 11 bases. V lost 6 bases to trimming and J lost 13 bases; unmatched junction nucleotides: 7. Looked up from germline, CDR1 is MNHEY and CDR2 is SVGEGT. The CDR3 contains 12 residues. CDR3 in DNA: TGTGCCAGCAGCCAACTAGCGGGGGTCGGGTACTTC. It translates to CASSQLAGVGYF.

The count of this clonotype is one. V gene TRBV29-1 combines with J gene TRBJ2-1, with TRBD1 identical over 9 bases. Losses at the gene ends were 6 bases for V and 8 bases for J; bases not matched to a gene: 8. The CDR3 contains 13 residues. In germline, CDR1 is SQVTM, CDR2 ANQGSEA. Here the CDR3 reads CSVGTGIRDEQFF. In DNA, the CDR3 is TGCAGCGTCGGGACAGGGATTAGGGATGAGCAGTTCTTC.

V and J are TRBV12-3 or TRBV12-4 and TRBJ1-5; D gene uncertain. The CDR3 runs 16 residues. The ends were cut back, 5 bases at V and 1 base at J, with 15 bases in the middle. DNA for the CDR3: TGTGCCAGCAGTCCTGTAGTATCCCTGAGCAATCAGCCCCAGCATTTT. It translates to CASSPVVSLSNQPQHF.

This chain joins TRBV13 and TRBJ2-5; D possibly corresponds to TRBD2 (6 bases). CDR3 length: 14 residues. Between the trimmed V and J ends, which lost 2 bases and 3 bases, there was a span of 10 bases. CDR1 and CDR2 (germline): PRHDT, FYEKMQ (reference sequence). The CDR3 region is CASSLRESEETQYF. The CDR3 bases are TGTGCCAGCAGCTTACGGGAGTCGGAAGAGACCCAGTACTTC.

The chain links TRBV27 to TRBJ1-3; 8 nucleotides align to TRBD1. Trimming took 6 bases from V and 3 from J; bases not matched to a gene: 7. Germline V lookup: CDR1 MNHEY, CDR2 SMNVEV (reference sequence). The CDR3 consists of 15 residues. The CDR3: CASSLSRGLGNTIYF. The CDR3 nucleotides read TGTGCCAGCAGCCTGAGCAGGGGGCTTGGAAACACCATATATTTT.

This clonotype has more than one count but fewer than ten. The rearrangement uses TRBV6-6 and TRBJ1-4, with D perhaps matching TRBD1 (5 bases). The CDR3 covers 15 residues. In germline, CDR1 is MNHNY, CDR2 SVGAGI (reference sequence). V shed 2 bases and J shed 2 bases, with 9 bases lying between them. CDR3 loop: CASSYRGGTNEKLFF. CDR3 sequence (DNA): TGTGCCAGCAGTTACAGGGGAGGGACTAATGAAAAACTGTTTTTT.

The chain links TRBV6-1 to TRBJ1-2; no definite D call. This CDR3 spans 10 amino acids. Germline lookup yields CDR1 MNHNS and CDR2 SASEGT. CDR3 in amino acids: CTIENYGYTF. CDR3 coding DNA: TGTACGATAGAGAACTATGGCTACACCTTC.

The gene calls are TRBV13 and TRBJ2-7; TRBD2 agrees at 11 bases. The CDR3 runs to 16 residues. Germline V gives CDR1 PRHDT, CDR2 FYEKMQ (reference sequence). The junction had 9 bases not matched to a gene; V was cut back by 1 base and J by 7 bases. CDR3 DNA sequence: TGTGCCAGCAGCTTAGTTCGACTAGCGGGGCACAATGAGCAGTACTTC. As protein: CASSLVRLAGHNEQYF.

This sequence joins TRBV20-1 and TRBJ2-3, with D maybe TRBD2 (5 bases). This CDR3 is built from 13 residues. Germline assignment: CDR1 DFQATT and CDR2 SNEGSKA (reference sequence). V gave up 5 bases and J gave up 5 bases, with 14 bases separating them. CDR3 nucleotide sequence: TGCAGTGCTCCTCGAGCGGTGTTAGATACGCAGTATTTT. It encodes CSAPRAVLDTQYF.

The CDR3 DNA follows: TGTGCCAGCAGCTTAAGCTTCCAGGGGCCTTGCGAGCAGTACTTC. Residues: CASSLSFQGPCEQYF. The rearrangement uses TRBV7-2 and TRBJ2-5; TRBD1 might be the D (6 bases). The J call may not be correct, given that the DNA end is closer to TRBJ2-7. Per germline, CDR1 SGHTA and CDR2 FQGNSA. There are 15 residues in the CDR3.

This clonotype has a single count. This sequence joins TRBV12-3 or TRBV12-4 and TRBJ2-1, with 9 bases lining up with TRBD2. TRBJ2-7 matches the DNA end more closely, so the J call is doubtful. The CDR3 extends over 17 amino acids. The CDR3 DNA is TGTGCCAGCAGTTCCAAGCGGGGGGTCGCCTCCTACAATGAGCAGTACTTC. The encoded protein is CASSSKRGVASYNEQYF.

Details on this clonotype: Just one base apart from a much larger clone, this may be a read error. Here the CDR3 reads CASSPGASRYNEQYF. Here the CDR3 DNA reads TGTGCCAGCAGCCCGGGGGCTAGCAGATACAATGAGCAGTACTTC. The J gene is TRBJ2-7, the V gene TRBV7-2, with D perhaps matching TRBD1 or TRBD2 (6 bases each). Per the germline V gene, CDR1 is SGHTA and CDR2 is FQGNSA. V was shortened by 5 bases and J by 7 bases, with 21 bases between the two germline ends. The CDR3 loop spans 15 amino acids.

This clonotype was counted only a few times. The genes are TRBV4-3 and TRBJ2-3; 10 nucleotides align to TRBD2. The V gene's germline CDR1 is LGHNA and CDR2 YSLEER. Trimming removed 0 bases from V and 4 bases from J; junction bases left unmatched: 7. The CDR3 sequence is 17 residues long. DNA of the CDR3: TGCGCCAGCAGCCAAGATTTACTAGCGGGGTATTCAGATACGCAGTATTTT. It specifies CASSQDLLAGYSDTQYF.

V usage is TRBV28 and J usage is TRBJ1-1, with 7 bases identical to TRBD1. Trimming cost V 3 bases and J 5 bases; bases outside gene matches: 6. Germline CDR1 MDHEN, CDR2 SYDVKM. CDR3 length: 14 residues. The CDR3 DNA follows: TGTGCCAGCAGTTTCCTCCGGGACAGAACTGAAGCTTTCTTT. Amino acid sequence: CASSFLRDRTEAFF.

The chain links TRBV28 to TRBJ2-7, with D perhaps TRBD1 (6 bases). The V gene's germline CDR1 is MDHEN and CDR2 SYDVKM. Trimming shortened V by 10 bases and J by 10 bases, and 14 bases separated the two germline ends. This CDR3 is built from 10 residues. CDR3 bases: TGTGCCACCACCCGGGACACACAGTACTTC. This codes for CATTRDTQYF.

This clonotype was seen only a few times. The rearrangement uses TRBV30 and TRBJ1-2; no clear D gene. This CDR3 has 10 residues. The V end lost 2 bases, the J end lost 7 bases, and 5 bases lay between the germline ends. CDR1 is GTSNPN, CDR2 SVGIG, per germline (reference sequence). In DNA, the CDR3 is TGTGCCTGGAGTTTAGGTGGCTACACCTTC. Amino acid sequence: CAWSLGGYTF.

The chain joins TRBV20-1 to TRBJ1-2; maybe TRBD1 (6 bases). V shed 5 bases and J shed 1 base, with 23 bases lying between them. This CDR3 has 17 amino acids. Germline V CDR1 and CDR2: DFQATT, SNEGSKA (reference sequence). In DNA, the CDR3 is TGCAGTGCTCCCGGGATTGGGGGCGCCTTTGGTAACTATGGCTACACCTTC. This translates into CSAPGIGGAFGNYGYTF.

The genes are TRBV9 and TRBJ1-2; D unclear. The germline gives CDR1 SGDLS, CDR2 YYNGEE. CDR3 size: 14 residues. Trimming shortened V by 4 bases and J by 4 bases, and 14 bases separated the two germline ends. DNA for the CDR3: TGTGCCAGCAGCATGAGGGAGGGCGGCTATGGCTACACCTTC. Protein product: CASSMREGGYGYTF. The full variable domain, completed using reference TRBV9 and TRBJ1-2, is DSGVTQTPKHLITATGQRVTLRCSPRSGDLSVYWYQQSLDQGLQFLIQYYNGEERAKGNILERFSAQQFPDLHSELNLSSLELGDSALYFCASSMREGGYGYTFGSGTRLTVV.

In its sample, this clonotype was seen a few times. CDR3 loop: CASRPQWDAPRATNEKLFF. For the CDR3, the DNA is TGCGCCAGCAGACCACAGTGGGACGCACCCAGAGCAACTAATGAAAAACTGTTTTTT. The chain uses TRBV10-2 and TRBJ1-4, with D perhaps matching TRBD1 (5 bases). V was shortened by 6 bases and J by 0 bases, with 23 bases between the two germline ends. CDR1 WSHSY and CDR2 SAAADI come from the germline V gene. There are 19 residues in the CDR3.